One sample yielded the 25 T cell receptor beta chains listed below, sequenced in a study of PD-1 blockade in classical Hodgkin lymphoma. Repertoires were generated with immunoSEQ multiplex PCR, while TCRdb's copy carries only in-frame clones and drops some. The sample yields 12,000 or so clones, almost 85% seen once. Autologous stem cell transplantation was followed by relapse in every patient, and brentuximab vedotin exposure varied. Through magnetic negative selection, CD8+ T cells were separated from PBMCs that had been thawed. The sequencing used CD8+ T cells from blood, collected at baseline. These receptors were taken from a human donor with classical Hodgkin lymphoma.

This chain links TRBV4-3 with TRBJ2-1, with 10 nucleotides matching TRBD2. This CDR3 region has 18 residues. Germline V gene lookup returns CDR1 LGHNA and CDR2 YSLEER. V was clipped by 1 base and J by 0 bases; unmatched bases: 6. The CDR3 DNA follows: TGCGCCAGCAGCCAAGGATTTCTAGCGGGAGCCTCCTACAATGAGCAGTTCTTC. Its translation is CASSQGFLAGASYNEQFF.

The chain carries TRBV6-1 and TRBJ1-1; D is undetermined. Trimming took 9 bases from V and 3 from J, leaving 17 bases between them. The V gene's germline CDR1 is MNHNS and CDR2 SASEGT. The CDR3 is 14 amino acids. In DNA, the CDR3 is TGTGCCAGTTTTAGACCAGCAGCGGACACTGAAGCTTTCTTT. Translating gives CASFRPAADTEAFF.

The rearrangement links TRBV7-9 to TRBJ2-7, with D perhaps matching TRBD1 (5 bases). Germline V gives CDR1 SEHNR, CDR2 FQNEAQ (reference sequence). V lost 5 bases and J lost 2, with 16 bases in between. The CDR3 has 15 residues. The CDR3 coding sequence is TGTGCCAGCAGCCCAGACAGTTTTTCGCCCTACGAGCAGTACTTC. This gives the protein CASSPDSFSPYEQYF.

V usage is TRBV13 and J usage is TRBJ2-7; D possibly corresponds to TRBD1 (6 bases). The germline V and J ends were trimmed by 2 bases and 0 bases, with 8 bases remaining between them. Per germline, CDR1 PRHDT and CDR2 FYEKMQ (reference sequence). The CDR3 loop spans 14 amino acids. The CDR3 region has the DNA TGTGCCAGCAGCTTATACAGGGACTCCTACGAGCAGTACTTC. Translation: CASSLYRDSYEQYF.

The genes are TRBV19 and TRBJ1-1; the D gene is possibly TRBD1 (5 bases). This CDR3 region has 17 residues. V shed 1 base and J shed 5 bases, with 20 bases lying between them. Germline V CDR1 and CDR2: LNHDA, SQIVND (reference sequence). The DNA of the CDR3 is TGTGCCAGTAGTATAGTCAGCACGACGTCCTGGGGGACTGAAGCTTTCTTT. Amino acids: CASSIVSTTSWGTEAFF.

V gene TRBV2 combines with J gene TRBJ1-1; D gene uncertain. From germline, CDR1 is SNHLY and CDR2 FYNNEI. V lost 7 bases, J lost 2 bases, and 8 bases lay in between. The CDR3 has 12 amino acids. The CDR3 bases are TGTGCCAGCACCTGGACCAACACTGAAGCTTTCTTT. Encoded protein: CASTWTNTEAFF.

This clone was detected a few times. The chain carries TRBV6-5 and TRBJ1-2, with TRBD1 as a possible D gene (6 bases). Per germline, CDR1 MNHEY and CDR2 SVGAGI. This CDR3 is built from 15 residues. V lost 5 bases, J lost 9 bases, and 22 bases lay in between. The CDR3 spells CASSAVTGSGGSYTF. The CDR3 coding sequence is TGTGCCAGCAGTGCGGTGACAGGATCCGGGGGAAGCTACACCTTC.

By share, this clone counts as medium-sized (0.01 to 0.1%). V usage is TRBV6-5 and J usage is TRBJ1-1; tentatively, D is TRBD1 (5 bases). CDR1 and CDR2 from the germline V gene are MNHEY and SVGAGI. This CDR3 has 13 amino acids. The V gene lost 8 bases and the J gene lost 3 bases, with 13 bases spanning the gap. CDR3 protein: CASQGFVHTEAFF. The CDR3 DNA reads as TGTGCCAGCCAGGGCTTTGTGCACACTGAAGCTTTCTTT.

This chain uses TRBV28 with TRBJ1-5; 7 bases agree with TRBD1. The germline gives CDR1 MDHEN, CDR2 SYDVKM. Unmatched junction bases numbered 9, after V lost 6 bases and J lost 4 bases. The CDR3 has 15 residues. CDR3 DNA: TGTGCCAGCAGCCCGGTACAGGGGACGAATCAGCCCCAGCATTTT. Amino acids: CASSPVQGTNQPQHF.

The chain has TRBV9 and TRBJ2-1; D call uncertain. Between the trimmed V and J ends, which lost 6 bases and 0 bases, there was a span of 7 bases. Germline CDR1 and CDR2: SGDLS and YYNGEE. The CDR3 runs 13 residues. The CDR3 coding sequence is TGTGCCAGCACCGCTAGCTCCTACAATGAGCAGTTCTTC. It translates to CASTASSYNEQFF.

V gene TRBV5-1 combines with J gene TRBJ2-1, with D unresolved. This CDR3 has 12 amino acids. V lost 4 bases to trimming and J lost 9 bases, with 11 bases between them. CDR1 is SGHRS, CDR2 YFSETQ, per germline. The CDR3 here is CASSTQGSEQFF. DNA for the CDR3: TGCGCCAGCAGCACCCAAGGTAGTGAGCAGTTCTTC.

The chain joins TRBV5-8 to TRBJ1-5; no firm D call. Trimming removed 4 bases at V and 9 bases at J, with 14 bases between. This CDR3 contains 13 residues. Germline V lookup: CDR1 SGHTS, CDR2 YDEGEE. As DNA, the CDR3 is TGTGCCAGCAGCCAGTTTATAGGTGGGCCCCAGCATTTT. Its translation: CASSQFIGGPQHF.

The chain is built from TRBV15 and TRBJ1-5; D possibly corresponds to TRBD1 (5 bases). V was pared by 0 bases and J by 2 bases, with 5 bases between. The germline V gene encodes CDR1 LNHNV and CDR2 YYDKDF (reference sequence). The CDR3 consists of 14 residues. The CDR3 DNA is TGTGCCACCAGCAGAGAGGGGGGCAATCAGCCCCAGCATTTT. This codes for CATSREGGNQPQHF.

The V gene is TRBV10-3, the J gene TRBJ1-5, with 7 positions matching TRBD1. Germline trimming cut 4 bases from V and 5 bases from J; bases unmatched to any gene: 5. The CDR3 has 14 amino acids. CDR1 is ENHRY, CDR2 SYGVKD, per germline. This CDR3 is CAISGRDRDQPQHF. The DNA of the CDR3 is TGTGCCATCAGTGGGAGGGACAGAGATCAGCCCCAGCATTTT.

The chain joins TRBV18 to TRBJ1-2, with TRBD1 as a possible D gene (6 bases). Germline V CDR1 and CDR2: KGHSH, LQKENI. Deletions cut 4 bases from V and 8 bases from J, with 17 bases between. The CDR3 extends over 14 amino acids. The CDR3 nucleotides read TGTGCCAGCTCACTGGACAGCGAGCTTGAGGGCTACACCTTC. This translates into CASSLDSELEGYTF. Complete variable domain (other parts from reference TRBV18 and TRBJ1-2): NAGVMQNPRHLVRRRGQEARLRCSPMKGHSHVYWYRQLPEEGLKFMVYLQKENIIDESGMPKERFSAEFPKEGPSILRIQQVVRGDSAAYFCASSLDSELEGYTFGSGTRLTVV.

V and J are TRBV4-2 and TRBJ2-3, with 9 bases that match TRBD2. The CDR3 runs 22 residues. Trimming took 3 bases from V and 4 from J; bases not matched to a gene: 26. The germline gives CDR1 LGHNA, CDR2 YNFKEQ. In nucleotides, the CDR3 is TGTGCCAGCAGCCACCCACTAGAGGGACAGCGGGAGGCTGGGGGGTTCCCAGATACGCAGTATTTT. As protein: CASSHPLEGQREAGGFPDTQYF.

The CDR3 loop reads CAITGLAGSYNEQFF. The CDR3, as DNA: TGTGCCATCACGGGACTAGCGGGGTCCTACAATGAGCAGTTCTTC. V and J are TRBV10-3 and TRBJ2-1; 13 nucleotides align to TRBD2. The trim removed 7 bases at V and 1 base at J, leaving 1 base unmatched. The germline V gene has CDR1 ENHRY and CDR2 SYGVKD. This CDR3 region has 15 residues.

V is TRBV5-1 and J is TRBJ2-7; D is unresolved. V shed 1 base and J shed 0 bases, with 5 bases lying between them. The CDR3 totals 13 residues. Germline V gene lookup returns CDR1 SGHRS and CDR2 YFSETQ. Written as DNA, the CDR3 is TGCGCCAGCAGCTTGCATCCCTCCTACGAGCAGTACTTC. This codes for CASSLHPSYEQYF.

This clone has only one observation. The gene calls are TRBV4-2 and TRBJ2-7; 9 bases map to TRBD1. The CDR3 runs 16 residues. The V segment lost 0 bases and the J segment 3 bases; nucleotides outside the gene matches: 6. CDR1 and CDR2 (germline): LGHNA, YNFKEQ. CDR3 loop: CASSQEGTGTIYEQYF. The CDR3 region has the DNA TGTGCCAGCAGCCAAGAAGGGACAGGGACCATCTACGAGCAGTACTTC.

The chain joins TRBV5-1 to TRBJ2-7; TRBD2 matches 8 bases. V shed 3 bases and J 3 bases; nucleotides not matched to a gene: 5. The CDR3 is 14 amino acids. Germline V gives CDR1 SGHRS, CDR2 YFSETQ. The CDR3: CASSWTSLIYEQYF. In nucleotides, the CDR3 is TGCGCCAGCAGCTGGACTAGCTTAATCTACGAGCAGTACTTC.

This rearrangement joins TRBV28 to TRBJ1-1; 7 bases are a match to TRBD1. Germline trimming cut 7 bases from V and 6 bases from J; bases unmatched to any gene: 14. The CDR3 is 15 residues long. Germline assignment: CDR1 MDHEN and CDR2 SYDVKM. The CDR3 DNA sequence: TGTGCCAGCAATCCCAAACAGGGGTCCCCGGCTGAAGCTTTCTTT. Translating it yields CASNPKQGSPAEAFF.

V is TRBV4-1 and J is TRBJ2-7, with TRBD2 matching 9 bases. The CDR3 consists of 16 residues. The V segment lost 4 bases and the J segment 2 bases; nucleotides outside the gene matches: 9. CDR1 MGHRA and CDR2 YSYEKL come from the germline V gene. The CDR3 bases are TGCGCCAGCAGCCCCATGACTAGCGGAGTAACCTACGAGCAGTACTTC. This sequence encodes CASSPMTSGVTYEQYF.

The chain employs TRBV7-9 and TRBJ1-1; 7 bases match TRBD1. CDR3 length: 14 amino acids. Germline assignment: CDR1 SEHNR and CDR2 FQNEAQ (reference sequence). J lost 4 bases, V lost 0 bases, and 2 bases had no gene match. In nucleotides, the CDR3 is TGTGCCAGCAGCTTAGCGCAGGGGGGCACTGAAGCTTTCTTT. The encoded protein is CASSLAQGGTEAFF. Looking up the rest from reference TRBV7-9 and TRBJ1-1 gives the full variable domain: DTGVSQNPRHKITKRGQNVTFRCDPISEHNRLYWYRQTLGQGPEFLTYFQNEAQLEKSRLLSDRFSAERPKGSFSTLEIQRTEQGDSAMYLCASSLAQGGTEAFFGQGTRLTVV.

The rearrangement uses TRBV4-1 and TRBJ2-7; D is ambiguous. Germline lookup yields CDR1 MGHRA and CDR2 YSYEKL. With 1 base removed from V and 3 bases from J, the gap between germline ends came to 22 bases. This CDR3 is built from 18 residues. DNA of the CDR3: TGCGCCAGCAGCCAAGGCCTTTTGTACACTGACGGTTACTACGAGCAGTACTTC. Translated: CASSQGLLYTDGYYEQYF.

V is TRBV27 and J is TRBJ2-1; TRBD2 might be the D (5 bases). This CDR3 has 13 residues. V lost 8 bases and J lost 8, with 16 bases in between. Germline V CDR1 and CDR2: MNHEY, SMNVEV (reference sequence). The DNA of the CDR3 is TGTGCCAGCGGGGAGATGGCTACCCATGAGCAGTTCTTC. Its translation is CASGEMATHEQFF.